Presented here are 29 T cell receptor beta chains from one specimen sequenced in a study of shared clonotypes between healthy human individuals. Clones were sequenced by immunoSEQ multiplex PCR, and TCRdb holds only the in-frame ones, with some missing. The sample includes 1.4 million to 1.5 million clones, roughly 97% of them seen just once. Sequencing was carried out using naive CD4+ T cells sorted from blood. Sample subset: CD45RA+ positively selected. The receptors come from a man younger than 45 in good health.

The chain combines TRBV11-3 with TRBJ2-5; 12 bases agree with TRBD2. Germline V CDR1 and CDR2: SGHNT, YENEEA. The CDR3 length is 15 residues. V lost 4 bases and J lost 4; bases outside the gene matches: 4. CDR3 DNA sequence: TGTGCCAGCAGCTCGACTAGCGGGAGAGGAGAGACCCAGTACTTC. Protein product: CASSSTSGRGETQYF.

This chain joins TRBV19 and TRBJ1-2, with 8 positions matching TRBD1. From germline, CDR1 is LNHDA and CDR2 SQIVND (reference sequence). The trim removed 8 bases at V and 8 bases at J, leaving 10 bases unmatched. The CDR3 has 13 amino acids. CDR3 DNA sequence: TGTGCCAGTTCGGACAGGGCATTTTTGGGCTACACCTTC. Translation: CASSDRAFLGYTF.

The chain joins TRBV11-2 to TRBJ1-1; D is unresolved. Germline V lookup: CDR1 SGHAT, CDR2 FQNNGV. The V gene lost 3 bases and the J gene lost 5 bases, with 10 bases spanning the gap. The CDR3 runs to 13 residues. CDR3 sequence (DNA): TGTGCCAGCAGCTTGAGGGAGTCAACTGAAGCTTTCTTT. Translating it yields CASSLRESTEAFF.

The chain is built from TRBV4-1 and TRBJ1-2, with D perhaps matching TRBD1 (5 bases). The germline V gene encodes CDR1 MGHRA and CDR2 YSYEKL. The V end was cut by 0 bases, the J end by 3 bases, with 17 bases between. CDR3 length equals 17 residues. CDR3: CASSQEVAGQPYYGYTF. In DNA form, the CDR3 reads TGCGCCAGCAGCCAAGAAGTAGCGGGGCAGCCGTACTATGGCTACACCTTC.

In regard to this clone: At the DNA level, this CDR3 is encoded by other sequences in the same sample as well. The rearrangement uses TRBV9 and TRBJ2-1, with D possibly TRBD2 on 5 matching bases. This CDR3 is built from 16 residues. V gave up 0 bases and J gave up 0 bases, with 10 bases separating them. Per germline, CDR1 SGDLS and CDR2 YYNGEE. The CDR3 spells CASSVEGGSSYNEQFF. CDR3 nucleotide sequence: TGTGCCAGCAGCGTAGAAGGTGGGAGCTCCTACAATGAGCAGTTCTTC.

The chain links TRBV19 to TRBJ2-2; D might be TRBD1 or TRBD2, each matching 5 bases. The germline gives CDR1 LNHDA, CDR2 SQIVND (reference sequence). The CDR3 consists of 14 residues. Trimming shortened V by 7 bases and J by 2 bases, and 11 bases separated the two germline ends. As DNA, the CDR3 is TGTGCCAGTACCGGGACCAGAAACACCGGGGAGCTGTTTTTT. Its protein is CASTGTRNTGELFF.

The chain joins TRBV28 to TRBJ1-2; 8 bases agree with TRBD1. The CDR3 runs 17 residues. With 4 bases clipped from V and 8 bases from J, the junction kept 18 bases outside the gene matches. Looked up from germline, CDR1 is MDHEN and CDR2 is SYDVKM. CDR3 region: CASSSSWDRSLLGGYTF. The CDR3 coding sequence is TGTGCCAGCAGTTCCTCCTGGGACAGGTCCCTACTTGGGGGCTACACCTTC.

This chain joins TRBV5-5 and TRBJ1-1; D gene unclear. Germline V gives CDR1 SGHKS, CDR2 YYEKEE (reference sequence). Trimming pared 2 bases from V and 1 base from J, leaving 12 bases between. The CDR3 covers 15 residues. CDR3 amino acids: CASSFSEGGNTEAFF. The CDR3 DNA follows: TGTGCCAGCAGCTTTAGTGAGGGTGGGAACACTGAAGCTTTCTTT.

The chain joins TRBV27 to TRBJ2-2; 9 nucleotides align to TRBD1. V shed 3 bases and J 4 bases; nucleotides not matched to a gene: 6. The CDR3 runs to 16 residues. Germline CDR1 is MNHEY and CDR2 is SMNVEV (reference sequence). The CDR3 here is CASSLNRGLGTGELFF. DNA for the CDR3: TGTGCCAGCAGTTTGAACAGGGGGCTAGGCACCGGGGAGCTGTTTTTT.

This sequence joins TRBV11-2 and TRBJ2-5; possibly TRBD1 or TRBD2 for D (5 bases each). V lost 5 bases to trimming and J lost 3 bases, with 13 bases between them. Germline-derived CDR1 and CDR2 are SGHAT and FQNNGV. The CDR3 contains 14 residues. In nucleotides, the CDR3 is TGTGCCAGCAGCGGGACCCCGTTAAAAGAGACCCAGTACTTC. It codes for CASSGTPLKETQYF.

The chain recombines TRBV13 with TRBJ2-3; 7 bases match TRBD2. Trimming took 5 bases from V and 4 from J; bases not matched to a gene: 12. Germline CDR1 is PRHDT and CDR2 is FYEKMQ (reference sequence). The CDR3 totals 16 residues. CDR3: CASSQSVGGRSDTQYF. The CDR3 DNA is TGTGCCAGCAGCCAAAGCGTTGGCGGGAGATCAGATACGCAGTATTTT.

A remark on this clone: Other DNA sequences from this sample encode an identical CDR3 as well. This rearrangement joins TRBV9 to TRBJ1-4; D possibly corresponds to TRBD1 (5 bases). This CDR3 comprises 15 residues. Germline V CDR1 and CDR2: SGDLS, YYNGEE. The V gene lost 0 bases and the J gene lost 1 base, with 7 bases spanning the gap. DNA for the CDR3: TGTGCCAGCAGCGTAGAGGGGTTAACTAATGAAAAACTGTTTTTT. Protein: CASSVEGLTNEKLFF.

This chain uses TRBV6-4 with TRBJ1-1; D gene uncertain. The CDR3 runs 13 residues. Germline CDR1 is MRHNA and CDR2 is SNTAGT. V was clipped by 2 bases and J by 3 bases, with 7 bases between them. The CDR3 DNA is TGTGCCAGCAGTGACGAGGCCCACACTGAAGCTTTCTTT. Translation gives CASSDEAHTEAFF.

V and J are TRBV6-1 and TRBJ2-5; D may be TRBD1 (6 bases). Per germline, CDR1 MNHNS and CDR2 SASEGT. V lost 6 bases and J lost 2, with 10 bases in between. The CDR3 totals 13 residues. The CDR3 region is CASRRTAQETQYF. CDR3 DNA: TGTGCCAGCAGGAGGACAGCACAAGAGACCCAGTACTTC.

Note on this clone: Other nucleotide sequences in the sample specify the same CDR3. For the CDR3, the DNA is TGTGCCAGCAGCTCGACTAGCGGGAGCTACGAGCAGTACTTC. It specifies CASSSTSGSYEQYF. The chain links TRBV7-2 to TRBJ2-7; 12 bases agree with TRBD2. This CDR3 is built from 14 residues. The germline gives CDR1 SGHTA, CDR2 FQGNSA. J gave up 3 bases and V 4 bases, and 1 base lay outside the gene matches.

The chain is built from TRBV20-1 and TRBJ2-5, with D hard to call. Trimming took off 3 bases at V and 7 bases at J, with 6 bases between the two ends. This CDR3 contains 10 residues. The germline CDR1 and CDR2 sequences are DFQATT and SNEGSKA (reference sequence). This chain's CDR3 is CSASVGTQYF. DNA for the CDR3: TGCAGTGCTAGTGTGGGGACCCAGTACTTC.

The rearrangement joins TRBV9 to TRBJ1-2, with D perhaps TRBD1 (6 bases). Germline CDR1 and CDR2: SGDLS and YYNGEE. Between the trimmed V and J ends, which lost 0 bases and 8 bases, there was a span of 8 bases. This CDR3 is built from 12 residues. CDR3 DNA sequence: TGTGCCAGCAGCGTAGTTCAGGGGGGCTACACCTTC. Translating it yields CASSVVQGGYTF.

CDR3 loop: CASSLRRQQETQYF. DNA for the CDR3: TGTGCCAGCAGCTTGCGGAGACAGCAAGAGACCCAGTACTTC. The chain recombines TRBV5-4 with TRBJ2-5; D is perhaps TRBD1 (5 bases). CDR3 length: 14 residues. V lost 1 base and J 2 bases, leaving 9 bases between the germline ends. The germline V gene has CDR1 SGHNT and CDR2 YYREEE (reference sequence).

The chain joins TRBV28 to TRBJ2-1; 14 bases are shared with TRBD2. CDR3 length equals 15 residues. CDR1 and CDR2 (germline): MDHEN, SYDVKM. V shed 6 bases, J shed 8 bases, and the junction held 6 bases outside the gene matches. CDR3 DNA: TGTGCCAGCAGGAGGACTAGCGGGAGGAACCATGAGCAGTTCTTC. Protein sequence: CASRRTSGRNHEQFF. Combining the CDR3 with reference TRBV28 and TRBJ2-1 gives the whole variable domain DVKVTQSSRYLVKRTGEKVFLECVQDMDHENMFWYRQDPGLGLRLIYFSYDVKMKEKGDIPEGYSVSREKKERFSLILESASTNQTSMYLCASRRTSGRNHEQFFGPGTRLTVL.

The CDR3 is CASSALGLAGGPGDTQYF. The CDR3 DNA reads TGTGCCAGCAGTGCTTTGGGACTAGCGGGAGGGCCCGGCGATACGCAGTATTTT. The rearrangement uses TRBV2 and TRBJ2-3, with 16 bases identical to TRBD2. Germline V gives CDR1 SNHLY, CDR2 FYNNEI. The CDR3 is made up of 18 amino acids. V was pared by 4 bases and J by 6 bases, with 10 bases of the junction left unmatched.

With regard to this clone: The sample carries other DNA sequences with the same CDR3. The V call is TRBV28, the J call TRBJ2-5; no clear D. V was clipped by 3 bases and J by 5 bases, with 10 bases between them. Germline-derived CDR1 and CDR2 are MDHEN and SYDVKM. The CDR3 length is 13 residues. In DNA form, the CDR3 reads TGTGCCAGCAGTTTCTTGGGAAGGGAGACCCAGTACTTC. Amino acids: CASSFLGRETQYF. The full variable domain, in which reference TRBV28 and TRBJ2-5 provide the parts outside the CDR3, is DVKVTQSSRYLVKRTGEKVFLECVQDMDHENMFWYRQDPGLGLRLIYFSYDVKMKEKGDIPEGYSVSREKKERFSLILESASTNQTSMYLCASSFLGRETQYFGPGTRLLVL.

The chain is built from TRBV7-8 and TRBJ1-2; a weak D match, TRBD1 (6 bases). The V end lost 5 bases, the J end lost 3 bases, and 16 bases lay between the germline ends. Germline assignment: CDR1 SGHVS and CDR2 FQNEAQ. The length of the CDR3 is 15 residues. For the CDR3, the DNA is TGTGCCAGCAGCCCCCGCGGGGGGGCGGACTATGGCTACACCTTC. Protein product: CASSPRGGADYGYTF.

J is TRBJ2-5 and V is TRBV29-1; 12 nucleotides agree with TRBD2. The CDR3 has 13 residues. Trimming cost V 8 bases and J 1 base; bases outside gene matches: 2. The V gene's germline CDR1 is SQVTM and CDR2 ANQGSEA. The CDR3 loop reads CSTTSGSQETQYF. The CDR3 region has the DNA TGCAGCACGACTAGCGGGAGCCAAGAGACCCAGTACTTC.

J is TRBJ1-5 and V is TRBV5-6; D may be TRBD1 (5 bases). Trimming stripped 4 bases from V and 1 base from J, with 6 bases between. Germline V gene lookup returns CDR1 SGHDT and CDR2 YYEEEE. The CDR3 length is 13 residues. CDR3 sequence (DNA): TGTGCCAGCAGCAAGGGGAGCAATCAGCCCCAGCATTTT. This codes for CASSKGSNQPQHF.

The chain joins TRBV14 to TRBJ1-3, with a weak D call TRBD1 (6 bases). Germline lookup yields CDR1 SGHDN and CDR2 FVKESK. With 5 bases removed from V and 6 bases from J, the gap between germline ends came to 14 bases. CDR3 size: 14 residues. CDR3 region: CASSSTRGLNTIYF. CDR3 DNA: TGTGCCAGCAGCTCAACCAGGGGCCTAAACACCATATATTTT.

The CDR3 DNA sequence: TGTGCCAGCAGCTTAGGGGGGGTCCCCTACGAGCAGTACTTC. Protein: CASSLGGVPYEQYF. V is TRBV7-2 and J is TRBJ2-7; a weak D match, TRBD2 (6 bases). Germline V gene lookup returns CDR1 SGHTA and CDR2 FQGNSA. The CDR3 is made up of 14 amino acids. The V and J ends lost 1 base and 2 bases respectively, with 9 bases between them.

V usage is TRBV20-1 and J usage is TRBJ2-1; unclear D gene. V gave up 3 bases and J gave up 9 bases, with 9 bases separating them. The CDR3 sequence is 11 residues long. CDR1 and CDR2 from the germline V gene are DFQATT and SNEGSKA (reference sequence). CDR3 in amino acids: CSASATLEQFF. In DNA form, the CDR3 reads TGCAGTGCTAGCGCCACGCTTGAGCAGTTCTTC.

This CDR3 reads CASSYRQPGITDTQYF. In DNA, the CDR3 is TGTGCCAGCAGCTATAGACAACCAGGTATCACAGATACGCAGTATTTT. The rearrangement links TRBV11-2 to TRBJ2-3, with D unclear. Germline V CDR1 and CDR2: SGHAT, FQNNGV. The CDR3 spans 16 residues. V was shortened by 4 bases and J by 2 bases, with 16 bases between the two germline ends.

The chain is built from TRBV7-2 and TRBJ2-7; TRBD1 agrees at 9 bases. Germline V gene lookup returns CDR1 SGHTA and CDR2 FQGNSA. This CDR3 region has 14 residues. Trimming removed 2 bases from V and 3 bases from J; junction bases left unmatched: 2. The CDR3 loop is CASSLTGGLYEQYF. The CDR3 coding sequence is TGTGCCAGCAGCTTAACAGGGGGCCTCTACGAGCAGTACTTC. The full variable domain, rest sourced from reference TRBV7-2 and TRBJ2-7, is GAGVSQSPSNKVTEKGKDVELRCDPISGHTALYWYRQSLGQGLEFLIYFQGNSAPDKSGLPSDRFSAERTGGSVSTLTIQRTQQEDSAVYLCASSLTGGLYEQYFGPGTRLTVT.